These T cell receptor beta chains were read from a single sample in a study of CD8+CD57+ T cells in acquired aplastic anemia. TCRdb re-analysed the reads in MiXCR, keeping a single row per CDR3 protein. The profile shows around 430,000 distinct CDR3 sequences, approximately 33% of them singletons. The sample comprised sorted CD4+, CD8+, or CD8+CD57+ T cells (not recorded which) from PBMCs. The receptors shown here come from a human donor with aplastic anemia. The CDR3 runs from the conserved cysteine through the conserved F or W. D genes are given only for firm matches. Size is stated for part of the rows, as once, few or many counts, or as a class when the clone is expanded.

J gene: TRBJ2-4
V gene: TRBV9
D gene: TRBD2
clone size: -
CDR3 protein: CASSAGEGAKNIQYF
CDR3 DNA: TGTGCCAGCAGCGCCGGGGAGGGGGCCAAAAACATTCAGTACTTC

J gene: TRBJ2-2
V gene: TRBV6-1
D gene: -
clone size: -
CDR3 protein: CASRIGTTRTGELFF
CDR3 DNA: TGTGCCAGCAGAATAGGGACAACCCGAACCGGGGAGCTGTTTTTT

J gene: TRBJ2-5
V gene: TRBV7-9
D gene: TRBD2
clone size: many
CDR3 protein: CASSGTSGRGETQYF
CDR3 DNA: TGTGCCAGCAGCGGCACTAGCGGGAGAGGAGAGACCCAGTACTTC

J gene: TRBJ2-7
V gene: TRBV29-1
D gene: TRBD2
clone size: -
CDR3 protein: CSVRTSGVYEQYF
CDR3 DNA: TGCAGCGTTAGGACTAGCGGGGTCTACGAGCAGTACTTC

J gene: TRBJ1-1
V gene: TRBV9
D gene: TRBD1
clone size: -
CDR3 protein: CASSARDRQYTEAFF
CDR3 DNA: TGTGCCAGCAGCGCAAGGGACAGACAATACACTGAAGCTTTCTTT

J gene: TRBJ2-2
V gene: TRBV2
D gene: -
clone size: few
CDR3 protein: CASSQARLVNTGELFF
CDR3 DNA: TGTGCCAGCAGCCAAGCGCGGCTAGTGAACACCGGGGAGCTGTTTTTT

J gene: TRBJ2-1
V gene: TRBV20-1
D gene: TRBD2
clone size: -
CDR3 protein: CSARLVGGSGRRSYNEQFF
CDR3 DNA: TGCAGTGCTAGACTCGTCGGGGGTAGCGGGAGAAGGTCCTACAATGAGCAGTTCTTC

J gene: TRBJ1-2
V gene: TRBV25-1
D gene: TRBD1
clone size: -
CDR3 protein: CASSEFGTGAYFLGGYTF
CDR3 DNA: TGTGCCAGCAGTGAATTCGGGACAGGGGCATACTTTCTCGGGGGCTACACCTTC

J gene: TRBJ1-2
V gene: TRBV20-1
D gene: TRBD1
clone size: many
CDR3 protein: CSAPGTGANYGYTF
CDR3 DNA: TGCAGTGCTCCCGGGACAGGAGCTAACTATGGCTACACCTTC

J gene: TRBJ2-1
V gene: TRBV12-3/TRBV12-4
D gene: TRBD2
clone size: -
CDR3 protein: CASSGGLAGVNEQFF
CDR3 DNA: TGTGCCAGCAGTGGAGGACTAGCGGGAGTGAATGAGCAGTTCTTC

J gene: TRBJ1-2
V gene: TRBV3-1
D gene: -
clone size: -
CDR3 protein: CASSQETSGAGGYTF
CDR3 DNA: TGTGCCAGCAGCCAAGAAACGTCAGGGGCAGGGGGCTACACCTTC

J gene: TRBJ1-6
V gene: TRBV12-3/TRBV12-4
D gene: -
clone size: many
CDR3 protein: CASRRGDSPLHF
CDR3 DNA: TGTGCCAGCCGAAGGGGAGATTCACCCCTCCACTTT

J gene: TRBJ2-5
V gene: TRBV15
D gene: TRBD2
clone size: -
CDR3 protein: CATSSATSGRETQYF
CDR3 DNA: TGTGCCACCAGCAGTGCTACTAGCGGGCGGGAGACCCAGTACTTC

J gene: TRBJ2-4
V gene: TRBV2
D gene: -
clone size: -
CDR3 protein: CASSEAHKGGMVKNIQYF
CDR3 DNA: TGTGCCAGCAGTGAAGCGCATAAGGGCGGGATGGTGAAAAACATTCAGTACTTC

J gene: TRBJ2-5
V gene: TRBV29-1
D gene: -
clone size: many
CDR3 protein: CSVEFSGAETQYF
CDR3 DNA: TGCAGCGTTGAATTCTCGGGAGCTGAGACCCAGTACTTC

J gene: TRBJ1-2
V gene: TRBV29-1
D gene: -
clone size: many
CDR3 protein: CSCKDNYGYTF
CDR3 DNA: TGCAGCTGTAAGGATAACTATGGCTACACCTTC

J gene: TRBJ1-6
V gene: TRBV11-2
D gene: -
clone size: -
CDR3 protein: CASSLGGAGTNSPLHF
CDR3 DNA: TGTGCCAGCAGCTTAGGAGGGGCAGGCACCAATTCACCCCTCCACTTT